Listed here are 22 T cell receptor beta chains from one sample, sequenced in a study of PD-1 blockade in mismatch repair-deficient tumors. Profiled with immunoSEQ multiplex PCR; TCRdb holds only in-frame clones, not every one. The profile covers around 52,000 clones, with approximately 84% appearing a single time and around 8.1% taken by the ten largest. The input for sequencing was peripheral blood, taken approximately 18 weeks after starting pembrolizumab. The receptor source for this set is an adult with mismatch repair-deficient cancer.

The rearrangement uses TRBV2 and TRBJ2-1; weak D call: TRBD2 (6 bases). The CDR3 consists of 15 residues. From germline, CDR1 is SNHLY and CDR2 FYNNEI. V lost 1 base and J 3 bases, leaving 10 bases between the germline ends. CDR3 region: CASSEGSGGYNEQFF. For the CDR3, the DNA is TGTGCCAGCAGTGAAGGTAGCGGAGGCTACAATGAGCAGTTCTTC.

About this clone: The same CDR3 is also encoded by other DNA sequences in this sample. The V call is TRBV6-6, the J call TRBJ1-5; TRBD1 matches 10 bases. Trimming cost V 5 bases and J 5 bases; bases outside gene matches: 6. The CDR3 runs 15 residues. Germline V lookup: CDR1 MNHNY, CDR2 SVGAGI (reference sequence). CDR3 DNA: TGTGCCAGCAGTCGGGACAGGGGCATCGATCAGCCCCAGCATTTT. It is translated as CASSRDRGIDQPQHF.

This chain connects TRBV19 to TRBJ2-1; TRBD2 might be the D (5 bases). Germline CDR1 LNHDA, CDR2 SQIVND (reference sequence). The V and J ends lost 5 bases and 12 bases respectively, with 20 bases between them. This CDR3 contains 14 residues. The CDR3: CASSAAPTGGAQFF. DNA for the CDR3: TGTGCCAGTAGTGCAGCACCAACTGGAGGAGCGCAGTTCTTC.

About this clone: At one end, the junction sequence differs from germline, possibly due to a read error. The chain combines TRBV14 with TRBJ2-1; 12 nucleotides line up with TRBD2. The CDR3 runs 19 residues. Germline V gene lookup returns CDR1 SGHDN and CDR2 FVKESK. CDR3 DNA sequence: TGTGCCAGCAGCCCCGGGAGGCAAACGTCGGGACTAGCGGGTGAGACCCGGATCTTC. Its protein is CASSPGRQTSGLAGETRIF.

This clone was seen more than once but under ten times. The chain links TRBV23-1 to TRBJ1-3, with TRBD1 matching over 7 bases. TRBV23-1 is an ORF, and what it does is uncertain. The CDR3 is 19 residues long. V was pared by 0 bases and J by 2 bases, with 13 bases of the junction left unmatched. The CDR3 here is CASSQSKARDRVTGNTIYF. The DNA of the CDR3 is TGCGCCAGCAGTCAATCGAAAGCGAGAGACAGGGTGACTGGAAACACCATATATTTT.

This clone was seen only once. CDR3 in amino acids: CACPRGYGYTF. CDR3 bases: TGTGCCTGTCCAAGGGGCTATGGCTACACCTTC. The rearrangement uses TRBV30 and TRBJ1-2, with D possibly being TRBD1 (5 bases). Germline assignment: CDR1 GTSNPN and CDR2 SVGIG (reference sequence). The V end lost 6 bases, the J end lost 4 bases, and 9 bases lay between the germline ends. The CDR3 has 11 amino acids.

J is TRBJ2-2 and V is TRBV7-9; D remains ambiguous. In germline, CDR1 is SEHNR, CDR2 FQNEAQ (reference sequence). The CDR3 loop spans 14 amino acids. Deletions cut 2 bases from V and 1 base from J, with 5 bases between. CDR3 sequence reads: CASSLWGNTGELFF. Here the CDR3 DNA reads TGTGCCAGCAGCTTATGGGGGAACACCGGGGAGCTGTTTTTT.

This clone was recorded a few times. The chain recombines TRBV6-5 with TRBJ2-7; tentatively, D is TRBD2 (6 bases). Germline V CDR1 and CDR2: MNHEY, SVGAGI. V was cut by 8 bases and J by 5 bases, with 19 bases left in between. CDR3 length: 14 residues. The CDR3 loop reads CASSSRGSHDEQYF. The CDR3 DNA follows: TGTGCCAGCTCCTCCCGGGGGTCTCACGACGAGCAGTACTTC.

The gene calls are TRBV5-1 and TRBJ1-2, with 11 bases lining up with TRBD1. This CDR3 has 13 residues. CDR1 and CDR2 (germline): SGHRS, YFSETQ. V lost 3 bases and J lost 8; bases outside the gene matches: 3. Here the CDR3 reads CASSWTGGGGYTF. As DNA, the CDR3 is TGCGCCAGCAGCTGGACAGGGGGCGGAGGCTACACCTTC.

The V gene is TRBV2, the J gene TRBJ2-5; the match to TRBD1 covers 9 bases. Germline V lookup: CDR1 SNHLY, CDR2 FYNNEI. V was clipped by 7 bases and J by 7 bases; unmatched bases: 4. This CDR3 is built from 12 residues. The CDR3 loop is CASTGTGRTQYF. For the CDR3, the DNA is TGTGCCAGCACGGGGACAGGGAGGACCCAGTACTTC.

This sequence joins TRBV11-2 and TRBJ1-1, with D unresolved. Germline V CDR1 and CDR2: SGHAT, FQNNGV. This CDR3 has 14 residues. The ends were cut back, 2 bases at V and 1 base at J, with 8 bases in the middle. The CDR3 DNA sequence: TGTGCCAGCAGCTTATCGATTCAGAACACTGAAGCTTTCTTT. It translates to CASSLSIQNTEAFF.

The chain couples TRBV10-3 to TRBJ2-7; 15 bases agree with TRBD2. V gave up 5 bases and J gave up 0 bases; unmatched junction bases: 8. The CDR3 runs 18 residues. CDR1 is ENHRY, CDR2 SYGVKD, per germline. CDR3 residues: CAISHGTSGRPSSYEQYF. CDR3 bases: TGTGCCATCAGTCACGGGACTAGCGGGAGGCCAAGCTCCTACGAGCAGTACTTC.

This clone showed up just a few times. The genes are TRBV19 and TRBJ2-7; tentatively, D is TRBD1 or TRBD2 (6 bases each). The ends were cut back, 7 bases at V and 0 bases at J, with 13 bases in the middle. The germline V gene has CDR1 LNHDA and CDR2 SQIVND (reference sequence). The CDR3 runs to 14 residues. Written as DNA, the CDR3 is TGTGCCAGTACGCGGGACATCAGCTCCTACGAGCAGTACTTC. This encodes CASTRDISSYEQYF.

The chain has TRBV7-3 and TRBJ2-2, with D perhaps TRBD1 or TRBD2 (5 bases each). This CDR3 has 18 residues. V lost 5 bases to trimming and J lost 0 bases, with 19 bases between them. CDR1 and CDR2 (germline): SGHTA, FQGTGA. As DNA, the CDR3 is TGTGCCAGCAGCACCCGAGGGCAGGGAAGATCGAACACCGGGGAGCTGTTTTTT. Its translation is CASSTRGQGRSNTGELFF. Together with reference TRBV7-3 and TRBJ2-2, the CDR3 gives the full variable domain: GAGVSQTPSNKVTEKGKYVELRCDPISGHTALYWYRQSLGQGPEFLIYFQGTGAADDSGLPNDRFFAVRPEGSVSTLKIQRTERGDSAVYLCASSTRGQGRSNTGELFFGEGSRLTVL.

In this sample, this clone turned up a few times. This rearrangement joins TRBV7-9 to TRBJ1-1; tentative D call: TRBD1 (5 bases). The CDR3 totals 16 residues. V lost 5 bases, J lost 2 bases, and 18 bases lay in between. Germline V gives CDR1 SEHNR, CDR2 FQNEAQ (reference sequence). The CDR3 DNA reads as TGTGCCAGCAGCCCATGGGGGGTCGTGGGAAACACTGAAGCTTTCTTT. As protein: CASSPWGVVGNTEAFF.

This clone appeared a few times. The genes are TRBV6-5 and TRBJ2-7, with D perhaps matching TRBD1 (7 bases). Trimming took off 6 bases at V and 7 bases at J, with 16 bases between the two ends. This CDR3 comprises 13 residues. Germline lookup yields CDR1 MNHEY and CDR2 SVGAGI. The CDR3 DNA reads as TGTGCCAGCAGACCTGGCCCAGGGGGGGAGCAGTACTTC. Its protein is CASRPGPGGEQYF.

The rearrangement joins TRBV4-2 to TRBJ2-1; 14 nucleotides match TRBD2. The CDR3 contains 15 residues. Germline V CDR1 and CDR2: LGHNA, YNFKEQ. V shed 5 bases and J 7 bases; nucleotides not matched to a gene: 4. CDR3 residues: CASSIGTSGRNEQFF. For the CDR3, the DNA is TGTGCCAGCAGCATTGGGACTAGCGGGAGAAATGAGCAGTTCTTC.

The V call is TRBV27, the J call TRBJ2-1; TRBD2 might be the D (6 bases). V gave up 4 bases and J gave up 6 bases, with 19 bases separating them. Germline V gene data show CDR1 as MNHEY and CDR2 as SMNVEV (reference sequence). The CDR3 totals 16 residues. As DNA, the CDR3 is TGTGCCAGCAGTTCCCCAAGTACACTAGCAGGCAATGAGCAGTTCTTC. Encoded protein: CASSSPSTLAGNEQFF.

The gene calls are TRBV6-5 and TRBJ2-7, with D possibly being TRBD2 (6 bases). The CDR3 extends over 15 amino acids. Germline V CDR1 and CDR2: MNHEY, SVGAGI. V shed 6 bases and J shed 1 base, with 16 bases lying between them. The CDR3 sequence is CASSSAAGRSYEQYF. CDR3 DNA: TGTGCCAGCAGCTCCGCCGCGGGACGTTCCTACGAGCAGTACTTC.

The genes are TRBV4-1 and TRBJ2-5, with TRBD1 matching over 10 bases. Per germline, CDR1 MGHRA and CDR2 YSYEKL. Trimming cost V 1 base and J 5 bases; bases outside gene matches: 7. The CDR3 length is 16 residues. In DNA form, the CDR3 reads TGCGCCAGCAGCCAAGTTAGACAGGGGGCGCGGGAGACCCAGTACTTC. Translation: CASSQVRQGARETQYF.

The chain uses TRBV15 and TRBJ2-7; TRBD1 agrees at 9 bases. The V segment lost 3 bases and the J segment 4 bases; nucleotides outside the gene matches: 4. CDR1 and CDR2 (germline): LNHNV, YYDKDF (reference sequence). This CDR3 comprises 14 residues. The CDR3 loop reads CATSRDRGGYEQYF. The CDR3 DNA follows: TGTGCCACCAGCAGGGACAGGGGAGGTTACGAGCAGTACTTC.

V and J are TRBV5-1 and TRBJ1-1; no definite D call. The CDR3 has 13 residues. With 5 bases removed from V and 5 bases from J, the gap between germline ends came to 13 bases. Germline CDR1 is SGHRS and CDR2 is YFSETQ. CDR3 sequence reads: CASSFNSQTEAFF. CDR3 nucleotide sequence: TGCGCCAGCAGTTTCAACTCTCAAACTGAAGCTTTCTTT.